This entry lists 21 T cell receptor beta chains sequenced from one sample in a study of identical twins. Each CDR3 protein is one row after TCRdb ran MiXCR on the 5' RACE reads. This table has nearly 650,000 distinct CDR3 sequences, 7.1% appearing once. The same specimen was also included in a second study, on yellow fever vaccine responses in identical twins.

The material sequenced was PBMCs. The receptors were gathered from a woman aged 18-30 years in good health.

At least ten counts were recorded for this clonotype. The chain uses TRBV24-1 and TRBJ2-1, with 9 bases matching TRBD1. The CDR3 consists of 16 residues. Germline V gene data show CDR1 as KGHDR and CDR2 as SFDVKD. The J segment lost 7 bases and the V segment lost 4 bases, leaving 10 bases of the junction unmatched. DNA for the CDR3: TGTGCCACCAGTGACCAGGGGACAGGGAATCCTAATGAGCAGTTCTTC. It yields the protein CATSDQGTGNPNEQFF.

The table lists this clonotype with many counts. The chain employs TRBV12-3 or TRBV12-4 and TRBJ2-1, with D perhaps TRBD2 (6 bases). Deletions cut 2 bases from V and 6 bases from J, with 20 bases between. The CDR3 is 17 amino acids. The CDR3 protein is CASSLRVGGLSSNEQFF. The CDR3 DNA sequence: TGTGCCAGCAGTTTAAGGGTGGGAGGCCTCTCTTCCAATGAGCAGTTCTTC.

The CDR3 loop reads CASRSGYEQYF. The CDR3 nucleotides read TGTGCCAGCAGAAGCGGCTACGAGCAGTACTTC. The rearrangement links TRBV7-9 to TRBJ2-7, with D possibly being TRBD2 (5 bases). CDR3 length: 11 amino acids. Germline V gene data show CDR1 as SEHNR and CDR2 as FQNEAQ (reference sequence). Trimming shortened V by 6 bases and J by 3 bases, and 6 bases separated the two germline ends.

In this sample, this clonotype turned up a few times. The chain has TRBV11-2 and TRBJ2-3; 9 bases fit TRBD1. V shed 5 bases and J 4 bases; nucleotides not matched to a gene: 7. Looked up from germline, CDR1 is SGHAT and CDR2 is FQNNGV. The length of the CDR3 is 15 residues. The CDR3 loop is CASSAWTGAADTQYF. CDR3 sequence (DNA): TGTGCCAGCAGCGCCTGGACAGGGGCGGCAGATACGCAGTATTTT.

This clonotype was seen a handful of times. The rearrangement joins TRBV19 to TRBJ2-2, with D perhaps TRBD2 (6 bases). From germline, CDR1 is LNHDA and CDR2 SQIVND (reference sequence). V was cut by 6 bases and J by 0 bases, with 14 bases left in between. CDR3 size: 16 residues. Here the CDR3 DNA reads TGTGCCAGTAGGACGGGCGGGGATACGAACACCGGGGAGCTGTTTTTT. The encoded protein is CASRTGGDTNTGELFF.

The J gene is TRBJ2-7, the V gene TRBV7-2; 7 bases align to TRBD1. The CDR3 spans 13 residues. Germline V gives CDR1 SGHTA, CDR2 FQGNSA. V shed 4 bases, J shed 6 bases, and the junction held 6 bases outside the gene matches. The CDR3 DNA follows: TGTGCCAGCAGCTCGTACAGGGGATCCGAGCAGTACTTC. As protein: CASSSYRGSEQYF.

This clonotype was counted only a few times. The gene calls are TRBV27 and TRBJ2-1; possible D gene TRBD1, 5 bases. Germline CDR1 and CDR2: MNHEY and SMNVEV (reference sequence). The V end was cut by 2 bases, the J end by 9 bases, with 11 bases between. This CDR3 is built from 13 residues. CDR3 sequence: CASSLGLGPEQFF. The CDR3 DNA sequence: TGTGCCAGCAGTTTAGGTCTGGGGCCTGAGCAGTTCTTC.

J is TRBJ2-7 and V is TRBV15, with 11 bases identical to TRBD2. Per the germline V gene, CDR1 is LNHNV and CDR2 is YYDKDF (reference sequence). J was trimmed by 1 base and V by 1 base; bases with no gene match: 6. The CDR3 consists of 17 residues. The CDR3 sequence: CATSRGSGRAASYEQYF. CDR3 nucleotide sequence: TGTGCCACCAGCAGAGGTAGCGGGAGGGCCGCGTCCTACGAGCAGTACTTC.

This clonotype has just a few counts. The CDR3 region has the DNA TGCAGTGCTAGAGCACCCCGGTGGTCGGAGACCCAGTACTTC. Its protein is CSARAPRWSETQYF. The chain recombines TRBV20-1 with TRBJ2-5; D is uncertain. Trimming removed 1 base from V and 5 bases from J, with 14 bases in between. Germline CDR1 DFQATT, CDR2 SNEGSKA (reference sequence). This CDR3 is built from 14 residues.

This clonotype was found many times. The chain has TRBV5-1 and TRBJ2-5; 10 bases map to TRBD2. V was clipped by 4 bases and J by 3 bases; unmatched bases: 3. The CDR3 spans 14 residues. Germline CDR1 SGHRS, CDR2 YFSETQ. CDR3 bases: TGCGCCAGCAGCATTACTAGCGGGAAAGAGACCCAGTACTTC. It encodes CASSITSGKETQYF.

This clonotype was detected only a few times. This chain joins TRBV9 and TRBJ1-3; no reliable D call. CDR3 length: 13 residues. The V gene's germline CDR1 is SGDLS and CDR2 YYNGEE. The V gene lost 4 bases and the J gene lost 6 bases, with 11 bases spanning the gap. CDR3 bases: TGTGCCAGCAGCCCCGGACGGCCAAACACCATATATTTT. Its translation is CASSPGRPNTIYF. The variable domain in full, completed from reference TRBV9 and TRBJ1-3, reads DSGVTQTPKHLITATGQRVTLRCSPRSGDLSVYWYQQSLDQGLQFLIQYYNGEERAKGNILERFSAQQFPDLHSELNLSSLELGDSALYFCASSPGRPNTIYFGEGSWLTVV.

This clonotype was observed a handful of times. The DNA for the CDR3 is TGCGCCAGCAGCTTGGGGACTAGCGGGAGTCAACTCTACGAGCAGTACTTC. Amino acid sequence: CASSLGTSGSQLYEQYF. This chain uses TRBV5-1 with TRBJ2-7; 13 bases map to TRBD2. This CDR3 is 17 amino acids long. Germline CDR1 SGHRS, CDR2 YFSETQ. The ends lost 0 bases at V and 3 bases at J; junction bases unmatched: 6.

The rearrangement links TRBV4-1 to TRBJ1-3; D gene uncertain. The CDR3 is 15 residues long. With 2 bases removed from V and 3 bases from J, the gap between germline ends came to 11 bases. Per germline, CDR1 MGHRA and CDR2 YSYEKL. The CDR3, as DNA: TGCGCCAGCAGCCAATTTGGATTTGGTGGAAACACCATATATTTT. Its translation: CASSQFGFGGNTIYF.

This chain links TRBV5-5 with TRBJ2-7; D uncertain. V dropped 4 bases and J dropped 3 bases, with 11 bases sitting between them. This CDR3 is built from 13 residues. Per the germline V gene, CDR1 is SGHKS and CDR2 is YYEKEE (reference sequence). The CDR3 is CASSPWLLYEQYF. The CDR3, as DNA: TGTGCCAGCAGCCCGTGGCTCCTCTACGAGCAGTACTTC.

This clonotype was seen more than once but under ten times. The chain uses TRBV7-8 and TRBJ2-1, with 8 bases fitting TRBD2. After removal of 2 bases from V and 4 bases from J, the junction contained 4 bases not matched to a gene. CDR3 length: 15 residues. Germline loops: CDR1 SGHVS, CDR2 FQNEAQ. CDR3 DNA sequence: TGTGCCAGCAGCTTACGGGCTAGCGGGTACAATGAGCAGTTCTTC. This codes for CASSLRASGYNEQFF. Looking up the rest from reference TRBV7-8 and TRBJ2-1 gives the full variable domain: GAGVSQSPRYKVAKRGQDVALRCDPISGHVSLFWYQQALGQGPEFLTYFQNEAQLDKSGLPSDRFFAERPEGSVSTLKIQRTQQEDSAVYLCASSLRASGYNEQFFGPGTRLTVL.

Only a few counts were recorded for this clonotype. J is TRBJ2-1 and V is TRBV24-1; 13 nucleotides line up with TRBD2. The CDR3 spans 15 residues. Looked up from germline, CDR1 is KGHDR and CDR2 is SFDVKD. V gave up 7 bases and J gave up 7 bases; unmatched junction bases: 6. The CDR3: CATRLAGGPGNEQFF. The CDR3, as DNA: TGTGCCACCAGACTAGCGGGAGGGCCGGGGAATGAGCAGTTCTTC.

This sequence joins TRBV20-1 and TRBJ2-7, with 11 bases matching TRBD2. The CDR3 sequence is 13 residues long. Germline V CDR1 and CDR2: DFQATT, SNEGSKA (reference sequence). Losses at the gene ends were 7 bases for V and 7 bases for J; bases not matched to a gene: 9. The CDR3 DNA is TGCAGTGGCACACTAGCGGGAGCACGGGAGCAGTACTTC. Translation: CSGTLAGAREQYF.

The sample holds a few counts of this clonotype. The chain carries TRBV6-1 and TRBJ1-5; TRBD1 might be the D (5 bases). Trimming removed 8 bases at V and 4 bases at J, with 9 bases between. The germline V gene encodes CDR1 MNHNS and CDR2 SASEGT. This CDR3 is 12 amino acids long. This CDR3 is CASVAGNQPQHF. The DNA for the CDR3 is TGTGCCAGCGTAGCAGGGAATCAGCCCCAGCATTTT.

V and J are TRBV7-3 and TRBJ2-7; a possible D gene is TRBD2 (5 bases). The CDR3 sequence is 16 residues long. The V gene's germline CDR1 is SGHTA and CDR2 FQGTGA. The V end was cut by 7 bases, the J end by 2 bases, with 21 bases between. In DNA, the CDR3 is TGTGCCAGCACCCTTACGGATCTAGCAACAGCCTACGAGCAGTACTTC. It encodes CASTLTDLATAYEQYF.

This clonotype was found a few times. V gene TRBV12-3 or TRBV12-4 combines with J gene TRBJ1-5; D perhaps matches TRBD1 (6 bases). The CDR3 loop spans 14 amino acids. The V gene lost 4 bases and the J gene lost 7 bases, with 14 bases spanning the gap. CDR3: CASSSEQGRQPQHF. CDR3 nucleotides: TGTGCCAGCAGTTCTGAACAGGGTCGACAGCCCCAGCATTTT.

The rearrangement uses TRBV6-1 and TRBJ1-1, with a weak D call TRBD1 (6 bases). Germline CDR1 reads MNHNS; CDR2 reads SASEGT. There are 13 residues in the CDR3. Trimming took off 6 bases at V and 7 bases at J, with 15 bases between the two ends. This CDR3 reads CASSRGGGIEAFF. The CDR3 DNA is TGTGCCAGCAGCAGGGGAGGTGGGATTGAAGCTTTCTTT.